This TCR beta chain was profiled in a study of OX40 agonist ivuxolimab in advanced cancers. Regarding the study as a whole: Partial responders at 0.1-3.0 mg/kg had among the lowest clonal expansion.

The V end lost 3 bases, the J end lost 5 bases, and 13 bases lay between the germline ends. The CDR3 has 14 amino acids. The germline V gene encodes CDR1 SEHNR and CDR2 FQNEAQ (reference sequence). Profiled with immunoSEQ multiplex PCR; TCRdb holds only in-frame clones, not every one. This table holds about 94,000 clones, less than 95% found once. In regard to this clone: Its antigen remains unidentified.

The receptor comes from an adult with an advanced solid tumor such as melanoma, head and neck, liver or kidney cancer. The source material was CD4+ or CD8+ T cells sorted from blood, sampled in a trial of the OX40 agonist ivuxolimab. The chain uses TRBV7-9 and TRBJ1-1; D might be TRBD1 (6 bases). CDR3 in DNA: TGTGCCAGCAGCTTTACCGGGGGCCGTACTGAAGCTTTCTTT. The encoded protein is CASSFTGGRTEAFF.